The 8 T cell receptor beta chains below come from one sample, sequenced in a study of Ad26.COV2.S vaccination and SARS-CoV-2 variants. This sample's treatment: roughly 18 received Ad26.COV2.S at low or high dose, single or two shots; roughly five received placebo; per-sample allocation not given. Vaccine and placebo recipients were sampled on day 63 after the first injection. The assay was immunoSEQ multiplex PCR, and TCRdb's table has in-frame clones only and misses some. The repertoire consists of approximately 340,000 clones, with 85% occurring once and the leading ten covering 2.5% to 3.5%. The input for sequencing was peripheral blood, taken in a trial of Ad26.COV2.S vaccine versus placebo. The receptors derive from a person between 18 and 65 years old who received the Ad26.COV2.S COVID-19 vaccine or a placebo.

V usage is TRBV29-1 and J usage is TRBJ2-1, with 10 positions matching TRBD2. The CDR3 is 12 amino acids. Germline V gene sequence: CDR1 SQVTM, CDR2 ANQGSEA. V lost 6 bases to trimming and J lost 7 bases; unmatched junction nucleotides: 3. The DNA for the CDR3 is TGCAGCGTCTGGACTAGCGGTAATGAGCAGTTCTTC. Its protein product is CSVWTSGNEQFF.

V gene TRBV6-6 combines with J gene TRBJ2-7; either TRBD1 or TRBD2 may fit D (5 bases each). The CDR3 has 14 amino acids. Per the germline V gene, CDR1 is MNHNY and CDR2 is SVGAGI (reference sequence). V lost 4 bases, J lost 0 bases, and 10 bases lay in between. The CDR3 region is CASSFSGTSYEQYF. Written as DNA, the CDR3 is TGTGCCAGCAGTTTTTCCGGGACCTCCTACGAGCAGTACTTC.

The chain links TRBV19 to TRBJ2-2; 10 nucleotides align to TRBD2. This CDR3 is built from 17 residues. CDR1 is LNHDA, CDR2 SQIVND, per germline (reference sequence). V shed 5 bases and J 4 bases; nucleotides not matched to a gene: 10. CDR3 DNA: TGTGCCAGTAGTCCAATCAGCGGGAGGGCGGTCACCGGGGAGCTGTTTTTT. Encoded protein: CASSPISGRAVTGELFF. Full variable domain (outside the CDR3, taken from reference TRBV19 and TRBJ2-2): DGGITQSPKYLFRKEGQNVTLSCEQNLNHDAMYWYRQDPGQGLRLIYYSQIVNDFQKGDIAEGYSVSREKKESFPLTVTSAQKNPTAFYLCASSPISGRAVTGELFFGEGSRLTVL.

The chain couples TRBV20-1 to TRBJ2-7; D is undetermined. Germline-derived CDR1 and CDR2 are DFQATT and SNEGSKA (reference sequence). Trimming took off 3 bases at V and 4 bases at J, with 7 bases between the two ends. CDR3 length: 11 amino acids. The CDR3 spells CSASPLYEQYF. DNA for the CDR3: TGCAGTGCTAGCCCTTTGTACGAGCAGTACTTC.

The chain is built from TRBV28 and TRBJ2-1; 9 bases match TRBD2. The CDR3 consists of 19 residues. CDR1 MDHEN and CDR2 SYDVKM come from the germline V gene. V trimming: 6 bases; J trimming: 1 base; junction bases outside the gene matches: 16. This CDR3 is CASSPGVAGVGFSYNEQFF. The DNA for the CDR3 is TGTGCCAGCAGCCCCGGAGTAGCGGGAGTTGGTTTTTCCTACAATGAGCAGTTCTTC.

Here the CDR3 reads CASSSRSGGGATEAFF. In nucleotides, the CDR3 is TGTGCCAGCAGCTCCCGGTCCGGCGGAGGGGCCACTGAAGCTTTCTTT. This chain connects TRBV7-9 to TRBJ1-1; a weak D match, TRBD1 (5 bases). Germline V lookup: CDR1 SEHNR, CDR2 FQNEAQ (reference sequence). The CDR3 consists of 16 residues. Trimming cost V 4 bases and J 4 bases, with 19 bases left between them.

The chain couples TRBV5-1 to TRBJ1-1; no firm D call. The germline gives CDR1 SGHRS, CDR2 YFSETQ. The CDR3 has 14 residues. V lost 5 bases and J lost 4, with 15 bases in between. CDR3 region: CASRFGSSGTEAFF. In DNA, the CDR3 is TGCGCCAGCAGGTTCGGGTCCTCGGGCACTGAAGCTTTCTTT.

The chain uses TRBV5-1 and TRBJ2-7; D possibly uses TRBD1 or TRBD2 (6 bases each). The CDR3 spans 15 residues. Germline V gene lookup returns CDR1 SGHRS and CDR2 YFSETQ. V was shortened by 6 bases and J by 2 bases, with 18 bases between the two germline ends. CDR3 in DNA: TGCGCCAGCACCGGAGAGAGGGGGGACCCCTACGAGCAGTACTTC. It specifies CASTGERGDPYEQYF.